This T cell receptor beta chain was captured in a study of cytomegalovirus exposure and HLA in healthy donors. The primer mix had 60 Vbeta and 13 Jbeta primers. The table came from immunoSEQ multiplex PCR; TCRdb's copy has only in-frame clones and leaves some out. This table has approximately 170,000 clones, around three quarters appearing once. Study results and caveats: Equally common other TCR beta chains were less clonally expanded than HLA-associated ones, a later analysis found. Several of the most significant clusters were apparently associated with common viral pathogens in a later analysis.

This clone showed up just once. Antigen: not known. V gave up 0 bases and J gave up 3 bases, with 8 bases separating them. The germline CDR1 and CDR2 sequences are KGHSH and LQKENI. CDR3 length: 15 residues. The sequenced sample was PBMCs. The chain carries TRBV18 and TRBJ1-4; a weak D match, TRBD1 (6 bases). The sequence derives from a man between 35 and 55 years old in good health and CMV-seronegative. The CDR3 nucleotides are TGTGCCAGCTCACCACCGGGGGCGGCTAATGAAAAACTGTTTTTT. It yields the protein CASSPPGAANEKLFF.